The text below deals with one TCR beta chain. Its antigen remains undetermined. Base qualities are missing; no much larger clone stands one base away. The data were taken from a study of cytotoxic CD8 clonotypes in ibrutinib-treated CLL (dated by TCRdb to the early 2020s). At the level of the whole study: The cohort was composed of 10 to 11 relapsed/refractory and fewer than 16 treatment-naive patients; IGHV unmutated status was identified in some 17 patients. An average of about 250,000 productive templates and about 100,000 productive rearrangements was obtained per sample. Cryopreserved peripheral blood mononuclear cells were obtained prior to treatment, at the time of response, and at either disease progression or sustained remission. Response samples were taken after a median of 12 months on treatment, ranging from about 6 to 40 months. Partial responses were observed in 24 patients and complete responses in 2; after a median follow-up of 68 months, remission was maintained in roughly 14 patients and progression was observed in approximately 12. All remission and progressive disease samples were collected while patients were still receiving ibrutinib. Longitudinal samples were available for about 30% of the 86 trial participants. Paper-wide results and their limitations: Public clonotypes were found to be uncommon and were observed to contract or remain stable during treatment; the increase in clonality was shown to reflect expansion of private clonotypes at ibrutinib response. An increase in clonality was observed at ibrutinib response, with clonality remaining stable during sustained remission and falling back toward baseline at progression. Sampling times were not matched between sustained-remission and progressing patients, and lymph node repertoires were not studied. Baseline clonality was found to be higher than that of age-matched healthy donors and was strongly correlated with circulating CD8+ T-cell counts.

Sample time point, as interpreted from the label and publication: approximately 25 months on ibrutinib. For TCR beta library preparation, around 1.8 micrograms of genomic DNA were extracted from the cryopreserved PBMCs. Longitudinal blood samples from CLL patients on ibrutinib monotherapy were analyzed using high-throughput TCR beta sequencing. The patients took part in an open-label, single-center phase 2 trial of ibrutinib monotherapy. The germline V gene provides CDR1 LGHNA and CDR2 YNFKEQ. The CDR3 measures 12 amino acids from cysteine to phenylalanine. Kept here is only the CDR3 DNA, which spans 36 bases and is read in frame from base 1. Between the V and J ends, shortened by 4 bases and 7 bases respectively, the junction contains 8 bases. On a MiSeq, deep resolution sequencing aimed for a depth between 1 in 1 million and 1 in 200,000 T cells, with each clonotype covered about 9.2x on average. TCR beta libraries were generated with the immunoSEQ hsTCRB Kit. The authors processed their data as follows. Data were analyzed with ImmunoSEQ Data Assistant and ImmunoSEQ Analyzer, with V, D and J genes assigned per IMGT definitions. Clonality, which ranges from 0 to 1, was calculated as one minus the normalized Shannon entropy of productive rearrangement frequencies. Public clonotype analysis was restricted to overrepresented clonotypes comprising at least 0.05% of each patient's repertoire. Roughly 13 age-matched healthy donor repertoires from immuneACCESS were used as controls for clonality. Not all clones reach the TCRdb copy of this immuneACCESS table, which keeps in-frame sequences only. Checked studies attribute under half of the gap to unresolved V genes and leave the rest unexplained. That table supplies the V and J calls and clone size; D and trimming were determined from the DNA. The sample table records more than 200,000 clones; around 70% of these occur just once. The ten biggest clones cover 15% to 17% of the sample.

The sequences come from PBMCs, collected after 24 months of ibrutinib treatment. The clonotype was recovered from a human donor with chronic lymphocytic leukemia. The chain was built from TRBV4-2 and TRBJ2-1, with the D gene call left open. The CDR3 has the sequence CASSPIANEQFF. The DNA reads TGTGCCAGCAGCCCCATTGCGAATGAGCAGTTCTTC.